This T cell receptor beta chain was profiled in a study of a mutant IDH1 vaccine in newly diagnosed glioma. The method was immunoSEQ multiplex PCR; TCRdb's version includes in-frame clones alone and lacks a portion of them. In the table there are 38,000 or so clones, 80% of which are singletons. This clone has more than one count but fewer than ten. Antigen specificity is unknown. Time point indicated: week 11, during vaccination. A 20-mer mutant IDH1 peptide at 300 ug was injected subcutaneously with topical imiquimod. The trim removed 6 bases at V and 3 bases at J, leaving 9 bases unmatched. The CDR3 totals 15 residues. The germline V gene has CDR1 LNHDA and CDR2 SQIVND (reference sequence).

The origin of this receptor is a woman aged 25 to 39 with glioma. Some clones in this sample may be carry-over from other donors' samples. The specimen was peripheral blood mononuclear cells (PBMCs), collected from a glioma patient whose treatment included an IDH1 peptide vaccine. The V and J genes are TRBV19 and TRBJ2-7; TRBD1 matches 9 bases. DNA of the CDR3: TGTGCCAGTAGAGAGGGGACAGGGAGGGTCTACGAGCAGTACTTC. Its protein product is CASREGTGRVYEQYF.